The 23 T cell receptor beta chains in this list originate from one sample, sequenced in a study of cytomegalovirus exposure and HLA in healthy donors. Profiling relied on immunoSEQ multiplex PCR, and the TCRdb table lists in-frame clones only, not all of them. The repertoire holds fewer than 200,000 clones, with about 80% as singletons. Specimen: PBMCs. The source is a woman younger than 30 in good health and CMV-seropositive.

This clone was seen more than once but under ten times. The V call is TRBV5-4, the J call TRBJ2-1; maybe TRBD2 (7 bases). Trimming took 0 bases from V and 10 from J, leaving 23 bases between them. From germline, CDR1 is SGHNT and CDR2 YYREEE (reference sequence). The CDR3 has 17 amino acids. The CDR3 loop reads CASSLDPWRGGPQEQFF. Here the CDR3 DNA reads TGTGCCAGCAGCTTGGATCCGTGGAGGGGGGGCCCACAGGAGCAGTTCTTC.

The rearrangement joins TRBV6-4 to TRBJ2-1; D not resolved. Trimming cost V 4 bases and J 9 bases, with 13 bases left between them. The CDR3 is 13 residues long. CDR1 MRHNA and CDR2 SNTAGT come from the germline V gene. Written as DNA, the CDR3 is TGTGCCAGCAGTGTGTCGACCGCAGGTGAGCAGTTCTTC. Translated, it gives CASSVSTAGEQFF.

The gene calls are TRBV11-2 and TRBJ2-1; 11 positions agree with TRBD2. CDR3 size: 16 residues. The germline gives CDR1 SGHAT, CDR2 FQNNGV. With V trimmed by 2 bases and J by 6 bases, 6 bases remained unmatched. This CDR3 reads CASSLRLGTSGNEQFF. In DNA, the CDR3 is TGTGCCAGCAGCTTAAGATTGGGGACTAGCGGCAATGAGCAGTTCTTC.

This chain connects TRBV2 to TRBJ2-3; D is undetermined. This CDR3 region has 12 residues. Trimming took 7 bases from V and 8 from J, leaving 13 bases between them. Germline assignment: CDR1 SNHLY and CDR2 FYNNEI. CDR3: CASTPPDGTQYF. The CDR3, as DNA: TGTGCCAGCACGCCCCCAGATGGTACGCAGTATTTT.

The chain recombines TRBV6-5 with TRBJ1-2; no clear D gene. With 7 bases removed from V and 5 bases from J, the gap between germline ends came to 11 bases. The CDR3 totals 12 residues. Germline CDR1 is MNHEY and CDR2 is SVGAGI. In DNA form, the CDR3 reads TGTGCCAGCACCTCGCCGGGATATGGCTACACCTTC. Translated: CASTSPGYGYTF.

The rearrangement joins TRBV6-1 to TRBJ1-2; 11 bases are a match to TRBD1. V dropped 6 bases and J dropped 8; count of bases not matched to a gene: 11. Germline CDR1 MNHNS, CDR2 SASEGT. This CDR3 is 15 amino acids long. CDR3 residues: CASSAGWTGGKGYTF. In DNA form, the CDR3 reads TGTGCCAGCAGCGCCGGCTGGACAGGGGGCAAGGGCTACACCTTC.

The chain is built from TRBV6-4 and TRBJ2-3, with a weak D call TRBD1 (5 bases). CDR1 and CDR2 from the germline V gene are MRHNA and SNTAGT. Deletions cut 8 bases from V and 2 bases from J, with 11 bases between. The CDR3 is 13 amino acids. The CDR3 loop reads CASGAGHTDTQYF. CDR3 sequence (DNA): TGTGCCAGCGGGGCAGGGCACACAGATACGCAGTATTTT.

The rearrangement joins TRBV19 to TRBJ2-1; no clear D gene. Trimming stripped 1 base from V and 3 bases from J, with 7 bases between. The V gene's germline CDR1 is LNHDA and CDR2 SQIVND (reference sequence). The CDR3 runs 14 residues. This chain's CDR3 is CASSIVADYNEQFF. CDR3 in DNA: TGTGCCAGTAGTATAGTGGCGGACTACAATGAGCAGTTCTTC.

CDR3 residues: CASKLGRYGTEAFF. For the CDR3, the DNA is TGTGCTTCGAAGCTAGGGAGGTACGGCACTGAAGCTTTCTTT. This sequence joins TRBV6-5 and TRBJ1-1, with D uncertain. The CDR3 contains 14 residues. Germline assignment: CDR1 MNHEY and CDR2 SVGAGI.

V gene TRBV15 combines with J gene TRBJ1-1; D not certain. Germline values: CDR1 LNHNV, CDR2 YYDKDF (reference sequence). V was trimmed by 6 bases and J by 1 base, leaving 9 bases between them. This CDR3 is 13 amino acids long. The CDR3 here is CATSIVWNTEAFF. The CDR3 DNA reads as TGTGCCACCAGTATAGTGTGGAACACTGAAGCTTTCTTT. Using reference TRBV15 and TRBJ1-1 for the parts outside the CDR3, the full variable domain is DAMVIQNPRYQVTQFGKPVTLSCSQTLNHNVMYWYQQKSSQAPKLLFHYYDKDFNNEADTPDNFQSRRPNTSFCFLDIRSPGLGDTAMYLCATSIVWNTEAFFGQGTRLTVV.

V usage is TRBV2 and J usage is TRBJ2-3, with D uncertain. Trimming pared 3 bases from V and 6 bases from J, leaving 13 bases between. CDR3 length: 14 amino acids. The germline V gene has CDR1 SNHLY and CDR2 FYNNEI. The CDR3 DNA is TGTGCCAGCAGTGAGGTTGGCCAGACTGATACGCAGTATTTT. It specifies CASSEVGQTDTQYF.

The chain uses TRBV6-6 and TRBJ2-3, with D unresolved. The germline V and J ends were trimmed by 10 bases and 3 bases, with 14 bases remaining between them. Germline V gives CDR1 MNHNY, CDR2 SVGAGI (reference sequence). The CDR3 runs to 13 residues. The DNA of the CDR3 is TGTGCCACCGTAGAGAGATGGACAGATACGCAGTATTTT. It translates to CATVERWTDTQYF.

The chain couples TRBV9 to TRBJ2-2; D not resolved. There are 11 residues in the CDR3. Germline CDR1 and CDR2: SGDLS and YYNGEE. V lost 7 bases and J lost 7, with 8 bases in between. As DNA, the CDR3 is TGTGCCAGCTATTCGGGCGGGGAGCTGTTTTTT. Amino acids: CASYSGGELFF.

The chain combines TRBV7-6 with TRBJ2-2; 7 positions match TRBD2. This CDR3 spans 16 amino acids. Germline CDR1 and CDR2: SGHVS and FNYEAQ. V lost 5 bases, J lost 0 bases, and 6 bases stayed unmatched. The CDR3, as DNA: TGTGCCAGCAGCCACCCCGGGACTACGAACACCGGGGAGCTGTTTTTT. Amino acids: CASSHPGTTNTGELFF. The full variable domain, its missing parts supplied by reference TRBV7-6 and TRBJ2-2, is GAGVSQSPRYKVTKRGQDVALRCDPISGHVSLYWYRQALGQGPEFLTYFNYEAQQDKSGLPNDRFSAERPEGSISTLTIQRTEQRDSAMYRCASSHPGTTNTGELFFGEGSRLTVL.

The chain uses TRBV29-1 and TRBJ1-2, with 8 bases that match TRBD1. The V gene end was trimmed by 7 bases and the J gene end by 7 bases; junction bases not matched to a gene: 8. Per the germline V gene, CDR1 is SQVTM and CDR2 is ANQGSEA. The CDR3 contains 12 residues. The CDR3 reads CSGQGILGGYTF. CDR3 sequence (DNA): TGCAGCGGACAGGGGATTCTCGGTGGCTACACCTTC.

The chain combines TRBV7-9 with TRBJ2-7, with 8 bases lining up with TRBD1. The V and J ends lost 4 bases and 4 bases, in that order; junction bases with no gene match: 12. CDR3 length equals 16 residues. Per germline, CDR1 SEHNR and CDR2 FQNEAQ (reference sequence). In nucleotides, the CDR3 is TGTGCCAGCAGCTCCAACCCAAGGCAGGGGGCATACGAGCAGTACTTC. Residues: CASSSNPRQGAYEQYF.

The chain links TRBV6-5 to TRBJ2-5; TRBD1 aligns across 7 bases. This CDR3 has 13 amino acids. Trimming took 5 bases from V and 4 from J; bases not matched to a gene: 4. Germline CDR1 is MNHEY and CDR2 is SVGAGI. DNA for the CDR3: TGTGCCAGCAGTCAAGGGGGCGGAGAGACCCAGTACTTC. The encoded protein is CASSQGGGETQYF.

CDR3 sequence reads: CASSSDRGTNQPQHF. CDR3 nucleotides: TGTGCCAGCAGTTCGGACAGGGGGACCAATCAGCCCCAGCATTTT. This chain links TRBV2 with TRBJ1-5; 10 bases agree with TRBD1. CDR1 and CDR2 (germline): SNHLY, FYNNEI. The ends lost 5 bases at V and 3 bases at J; junction bases unmatched: 4. The CDR3 sequence is 15 residues long. Full variable domain (missing parts from reference TRBV2 and TRBJ1-5): EPEVTQTPSHQVTQMGQEVILRCVPISNHLYFYWYRQILGQKVEFLVSFYNNEISEKSEIFDDQFSVERPDGSNFTLKIRSTKLEDSAMYFCASSSDRGTNQPQHFGDGTRLSIL.

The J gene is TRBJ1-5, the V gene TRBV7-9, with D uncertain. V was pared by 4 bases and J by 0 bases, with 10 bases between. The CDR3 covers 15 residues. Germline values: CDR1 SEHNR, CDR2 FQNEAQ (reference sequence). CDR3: CASSSGEGSNQPQHF. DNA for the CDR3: TGTGCCAGCAGCTCCGGCGAGGGTAGCAATCAGCCCCAGCATTTT.

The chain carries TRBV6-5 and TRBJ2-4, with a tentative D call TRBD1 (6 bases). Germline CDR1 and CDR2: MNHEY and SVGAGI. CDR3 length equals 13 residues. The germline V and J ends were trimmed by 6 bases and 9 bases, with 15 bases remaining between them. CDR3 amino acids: CASSEGVPSIQYF. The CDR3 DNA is TGTGCCAGCAGCGAGGGGGTCCCTAGCATTCAGTACTTC.

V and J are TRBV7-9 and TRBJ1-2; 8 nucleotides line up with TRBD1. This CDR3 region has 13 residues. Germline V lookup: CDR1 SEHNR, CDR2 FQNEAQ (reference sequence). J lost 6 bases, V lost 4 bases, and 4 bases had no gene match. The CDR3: CASSSDRGDGYTF. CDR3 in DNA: TGTGCCAGCAGCTCCGACAGGGGTGATGGCTACACCTTC.

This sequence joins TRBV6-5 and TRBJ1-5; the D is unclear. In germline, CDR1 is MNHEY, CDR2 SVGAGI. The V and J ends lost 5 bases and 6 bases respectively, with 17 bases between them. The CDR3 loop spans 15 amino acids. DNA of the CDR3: TGTGCCAGCAGTCCCACCGGGGAAAGGGTTCAGCCCCAGCATTTT. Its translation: CASSPTGERVQPQHF.

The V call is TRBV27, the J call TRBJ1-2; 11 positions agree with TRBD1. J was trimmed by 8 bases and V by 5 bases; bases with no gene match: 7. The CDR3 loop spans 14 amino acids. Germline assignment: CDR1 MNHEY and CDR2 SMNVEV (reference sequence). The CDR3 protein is CASSPRTGGEGYTF. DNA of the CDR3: TGTGCCAGCAGTCCGAGGACAGGGGGCGAGGGCTACACCTTC.